Below, 11 T cell receptor beta chains from the same sample are listed, as sequenced in a study of shared clonotypes between healthy human individuals. The table came from immunoSEQ multiplex PCR; TCRdb's copy has only in-frame clones and leaves some out. The repertoire holds under 600,000 clones, almost 97% seen once, with roughly 0.055% in the top ten. The sample was naive CD4+ T cells sorted from blood. Documented subset: CD45RA+ positively selected. The receptor set was obtained from a woman in her thirties in good health.

The CDR3: CASSIVGINEKLFF. CDR3 in DNA: TGTGCCAGCAGCATCGTCGGGATTAATGAAAAACTGTTTTTT. The chain recombines TRBV28 with TRBJ1-4; no reliable D call. Germline assignment: CDR1 MDHEN and CDR2 SYDVKM. This CDR3 comprises 14 residues. The V end lost 6 bases, the J end lost 4 bases, and 12 bases lay between the germline ends.

This clone appeared a single time. The V call is TRBV6-5, the J call TRBJ2-7; no clear D gene. Germline CDR1 and CDR2: MNHEY and SVGAGI. The CDR3 sequence is 14 residues long. Trimming removed 3 bases at V and 0 bases at J, with 9 bases between. CDR3 in DNA: TGTGCCAGCAGTTATGGGCCTTTCTCCTACGAGCAGTACTTC. This gives the protein CASSYGPFSYEQYF.

The rearrangement links TRBV5-1 to TRBJ1-2; 8 bases are shared with TRBD1. This CDR3 has 13 amino acids. Germline CDR1 SGHRS, CDR2 YFSETQ. V gave up 4 bases and J gave up 4 bases; unmatched junction bases: 3. The CDR3 sequence is CASSVGTGYGYTF. The CDR3 DNA follows: TGCGCCAGCAGCGTCGGGACAGGCTATGGCTACACCTTC.

The chain combines TRBV4-1 with TRBJ1-3; the match to TRBD1 covers 8 bases. J lost 8 bases, V lost 4 bases, and 4 bases had no gene match. Germline CDR1 MGHRA, CDR2 YSYEKL. The CDR3 spans 13 residues. CDR3: CASSLEQGDTIYF. In nucleotides, the CDR3 is TGCGCCAGCAGCCTCGAACAGGGGGACACCATATATTTT.

The chain employs TRBV28 and TRBJ2-7; 10 nucleotides match TRBD2. CDR1 MDHEN and CDR2 SYDVKM come from the germline V gene. With V trimmed by 5 bases and J by 7 bases, 11 bases remained unmatched. This CDR3 region has 15 residues. CDR3 loop: CASSTPAGGAREQYF. The CDR3 region has the DNA TGTGCCAGCAGTACCCCAGCGGGAGGGGCGCGGGAGCAGTACTTC.

V is TRBV7-9 and J is TRBJ1-1, with 7 bases fitting TRBD1. The CDR3 is 14 residues long. Losses at the gene ends were 7 bases for V and 1 base for J; bases not matched to a gene: 6. CDR1 and CDR2 (germline): SEHNR, FQNEAQ (reference sequence). CDR3 DNA: TGTGCCAGCATGCCCGGGACAGAGAACACTGAAGCTTTCTTT. Protein sequence: CASMPGTENTEAFF.

This sequence joins TRBV6-4 and TRBJ1-5; no firm D call. The CDR3 has 13 residues. The germline CDR1 and CDR2 sequences are MRHNA and SNTAGT. Trimming shortened V by 6 bases and J by 9 bases, and 15 bases separated the two germline ends. CDR3 sequence: CASSPEAYRPQHF. The CDR3 region has the DNA TGTGCCAGCAGCCCCGAAGCCTATCGGCCCCAGCATTTT.

The chain employs TRBV7-8 and TRBJ1-5; 9 nucleotides agree with TRBD1. CDR1 is SGHVS, CDR2 FQNEAQ, per germline. The CDR3 sequence is 13 residues long. V was pared by 4 bases and J by 5 bases, with 0 bases of the junction left unmatched. Here the CDR3 DNA reads TGTGCCAGCAGCTGGACAGGGGATCAGCCCCAGCATTTT. It specifies CASSWTGDQPQHF.

This clone was seen only once. The chain has TRBV4-2 and TRBJ2-1; 11 bases match TRBD2. The ends lost 0 bases at V and 14 bases at J; junction bases unmatched: 12. Germline V gene sequence: CDR1 LGHNA, CDR2 YNFKEQ. There are 16 residues in the CDR3. CDR3 sequence reads: CASSQDPGTSGAKEFF. Written as DNA, the CDR3 is TGTGCCAGCAGCCAAGATCCGGGGACTAGCGGCGCCAAGGAGTTCTTC.

In this sample, this clone turned up a few times. The V call is TRBV20-1, the J call TRBJ1-1, with D unclear. The CDR3 runs to 11 residues. Germline V lookup: CDR1 DFQATT, CDR2 SNEGSKA (reference sequence). V lost 6 bases to trimming and J lost 5 bases, with 10 bases between them. The CDR3 protein is CSASRVTEAFF. Written as DNA, the CDR3 is TGCAGTGCAAGTAGGGTGACTGAAGCTTTCTTT.

The chain is built from TRBV10-1 and TRBJ2-1; tentatively, D is TRBD1 or TRBD2 (5 bases each). V was pared by 2 bases and J by 0 bases, with 8 bases between. Germline CDR1 WNHNN, CDR2 SYGVQD (reference sequence). The length of the CDR3 is 15 residues. CDR3 sequence reads: CASSETRGSYNEQFF. DNA of the CDR3: TGCGCCAGCAGTGAGACGAGGGGCTCCTACAATGAGCAGTTCTTC.